These 19 T cell receptor beta chains were all obtained from the same sample, sequenced in a study of regulatory T cells in long-lasting Graves disease. Relying on iRepertoire HTBI primers and Arm-PCR of CDR3 regions, the team built TCR beta libraries. TCRdb reanalysed the multiplex PCR reads using MiXCR and keeps one entry per CDR3 protein. This table has approximately 250,000 distinct CDR3 sequences, about 18% appearing once. Time point given: newly diagnosed GD, antithyroid drugs for less than 3 months. With RNA extracted from PBMCs as input, the TCR library was made. This specimen was peripheral blood mononuclear cells (PBMCs), taken at new diagnosis, from a patient treated with antithyroid drugs. All receptors come from a female donor with Graves disease.

Concerning this clonotype: A junction end diverges from the germline sequence, so it may reflect a read error. The genes are TRBV12-3 or TRBV12-4 and TRBJ1-1; TRBD1 is a possible D gene (6 bases). This CDR3 is 14 amino acids long. The CDR3 region has the DNA TGTGCCAGCAGCCAACAGGGTATGAACACTGGAGCTTTCTTT. Amino acid sequence: CASSQQGMNTGAFF.

This chain links TRBV9 with TRBJ2-3; 10 nucleotides match TRBD2. V was clipped by 4 bases and J by 3 bases; unmatched bases: 5. CDR1 is SGDLS, CDR2 YYNGEE, per germline. The CDR3 has 15 amino acids. In DNA, the CDR3 is TGTGCCAGCAGCCCACCTAGCGGGAGAACAGATACGCAGTATTTT. Amino acids: CASSPPSGRTDTQYF.

This clonotype was seen at least ten times. This sequence joins TRBV10-3 and TRBJ1-5; TRBD1 might be the D (5 bases). The V end lost 4 bases, the J end lost 0 bases, and 7 bases lay between the germline ends. Germline assignment: CDR1 ENHRY and CDR2 SYGVKD. The CDR3 has 14 residues. The CDR3 DNA follows: TGTGCCATCAGTGCCCAGGGTAGCAATCAGCCCCAGCATTTT. Its translation is CAISAQGSNQPQHF.

In this sample, this clonotype turned up many times. This chain links TRBV30 with TRBJ2-3, with 8 nucleotides matching TRBD2. From germline, CDR1 is GTSNPN and CDR2 SVGIG (reference sequence). V shed 5 bases, J shed 7 bases, and the junction held 11 bases outside the gene matches. This CDR3 has 14 amino acids. The CDR3 loop is CAWAAGGQTYTQYF. The CDR3, as DNA: TGTGCCTGGGCTGCGGGAGGCCAAACCTATACGCAGTATTTT. Together with reference TRBV30 and TRBJ2-3, the CDR3 gives the full variable domain: SQTIHQWPATLVQPVGSPLSLECTVEGTSNPNLYWYRQAAGRGLQLLFYSVGIGQISSEVPQNLSASRPQDRQFILSSKKLLLSDSGFYLCAWAAGGQTYTQYFGPGTRLTVL.

This clonotype was recorded a few times. V gene TRBV2 combines with J gene TRBJ1-2; D call uncertain. Germline V gene lookup returns CDR1 SNHLY and CDR2 FYNNEI. This CDR3 spans 12 amino acids. Trimming pared 6 bases from V and 5 bases from J, leaving 10 bases between. The chain's CDR3 is CASSQEGYGYTF. DNA of the CDR3: TGTGCCAGCAGCCAGGAAGGGTATGGCTACACCTTC.

This clonotype was counted at least ten times. One end of the junction does not line up with germline, which may come from a read error. The gene calls are TRBV6-2 or TRBV6-3 and TRBJ2-1; TRBD2 agrees at 8 bases. Germline lookup yields CDR1 MNHEY and CDR2 SVGEGT. The length of the CDR3 is 15 residues. The CDR3 nucleotides are TGTGCCAGCAGTGACTCAGCGGGAGCCTACAATGAGCAGTTCTTC. It specifies CASSDSAGAYNEQFF.

This chain links TRBV10-3 with TRBJ1-3; the match to TRBD1 covers 7 bases. The germline CDR1 and CDR2 sequences are ENHRY and SYGVKD. Trimming took 6 bases from V and 1 from J; bases not matched to a gene: 6. CDR3 length: 15 amino acids. The chain's CDR3 is CAIRRQGWSGNTIYF. The CDR3 DNA follows: TGTGCCATCAGAAGACAGGGCTGGTCTGGAAACACCATATATTTT.

At least ten counts were recorded for this clonotype. The chain combines TRBV6-5 with TRBJ1-1; D not certain. The CDR3 is 13 amino acids. Germline V gene lookup returns CDR1 MNHEY and CDR2 SVGAGI. Between the trimmed V and J ends, which lost 2 bases and 6 bases, there was a span of 10 bases. CDR3 nucleotide sequence: TGTGCCAGCAGTTACGGGCAGATCGCTGAAGCTTTCTTT. Its protein product is CASSYGQIAEAFF.

As to this clonotype: A much more abundant neighbour one base away suggests this may be a read error. CDR3 sequence: CASSVGGGNSYEQYF. The CDR3 nucleotides read TGTGCCAGCAGCGTAGGGGGCGGAAACTCCTACGAGCAGTACTTC. This chain connects TRBV9 to TRBJ2-7, with D tentatively TRBD1 (5 bases). The CDR3 runs to 15 residues. V dropped 0 bases and J dropped 0 bases, with 10 bases sitting between them. Germline V gene sequence: CDR1 SGDLS, CDR2 YYNGEE. The whole variable domain, remainder taken from reference TRBV9 and TRBJ2-7, is DSGVTQTPKHLITATGQRVTLRCSPRSGDLSVYWYQQSLDQGLQFLIQYYNGEERAKGNILERFSAQQFPDLHSELNLSSLELGDSALYFCASSVGGGNSYEQYFGPGTRLTVT.

This clonotype was counted ten times or more. CDR3 amino acids: CASSPSDWYTQYF. The CDR3 DNA is TGTGCCAGCAGCCCCTCGGACTGGTATACGCAGTATTTT. V is TRBV11-2 and J is TRBJ2-3, with a tentative D call TRBD2 (5 bases). Germline CDR1 SGHAT, CDR2 FQNNGV. The CDR3 contains 13 residues. The V end was cut by 5 bases, the J end by 7 bases, with 13 bases between. The full variable domain, completed using reference TRBV11-2 and TRBJ2-3, is EAGVAQSPRYKIIEKRQSVAFWCNPISGHATLYWYQQILGQGPKLLIQFQNNGVVDDSQLPKDRFSAERLKGVDSTLKIQPAKLEDSAVYLCASSPSDWYTQYFGPGTRLTVL.

This clonotype was counted many times. The rearrangement uses TRBV20-1 and TRBJ2-3; TRBD2 aligns across 12 bases. Losses at the gene ends were 6 bases for V and 6 bases for J; bases not matched to a gene: 10. Germline values: CDR1 DFQATT, CDR2 SNEGSKA (reference sequence). CDR3 length: 15 residues. This CDR3 reads CSAPTSGSLKDTQYF. The CDR3 nucleotides are TGCAGTGCCCCGACTAGCGGGAGTTTAAAGGATACGCAGTATTTT.

The V gene is TRBV2, the J gene TRBJ2-5; 11 bases line up with TRBD1. The CDR3 length is 15 residues. The V gene's germline CDR1 is SNHLY and CDR2 FYNNEI. The trim removed 6 bases at V and 4 bases at J, leaving 7 bases unmatched. CDR3 coding DNA: TGTGCCAGCAGGGCGGACAGGGGGCTGCGAGAGACCCAGTACTTC. Amino acid sequence: CASRADRGLRETQYF.

This chain links TRBV7-3 with TRBJ2-1; TRBD2 aligns across 8 bases. The CDR3 runs to 16 residues. Germline CDR1 is SGHTA and CDR2 is FQGTGA. The V segment lost 2 bases and the J segment 7 bases; nucleotides outside the gene matches: 10. CDR3 coding DNA: TGTGCCAGCAGCTTATTAGGGGGGACTAGTGGGAATGAGCAGTTCTTC. Its protein is CASSLLGGTSGNEQFF. The full variable domain, completed using reference TRBV7-3 and TRBJ2-1, is GAGVSQTPSNKVTEKGKYVELRCDPISGHTALYWYRQSLGQGPEFLIYFQGTGAADDSGLPNDRFFAVRPEGSVSTLKIQRTERGDSAVYLCASSLLGGTSGNEQFFGPGTRLTVL.

This clonotype showed up many times. This chain connects TRBV29-1 to TRBJ2-1; no definite D call. The CDR3 contains 13 residues. Germline V gene sequence: CDR1 SQVTM, CDR2 ANQGSEA. Trimming removed 7 bases from V and 0 bases from J, with 10 bases in between. CDR3 residues: CSGHTSSYNEQFF. The CDR3, as DNA: TGCAGCGGACATACTTCCTCCTACAATGAGCAGTTCTTC.

Turning to this clonotype: With a much larger clone just one base away, this may be a read error. This chain uses TRBV7-9 with TRBJ1-4, with D unresolved. V lost 2 bases to trimming and J lost 4 bases, with 11 bases between them. The CDR3 is 15 amino acids. Germline CDR1 and CDR2: SEHNR and FQNEAQ (reference sequence). Here the CDR3 reads CASSLSTAVNEKLFF. CDR3 DNA: TGTGCCAGCAGCTTATCTACTGCCGTTAATGAAAAACTGTTTTTT.

The V call is TRBV7-2, the J call TRBJ2-1; D gene ambiguous. The V and J ends lost 1 base and 5 bases respectively, with 15 bases between them. Germline V gives CDR1 SGHTA, CDR2 FQGNSA. The CDR3 has 16 residues. CDR3 amino acids: CASSLGTWGSHNEQFF. The CDR3 nucleotides are TGTGCCAGCAGCTTAGGGACCTGGGGATCCCACAATGAGCAGTTCTTC.

This clonotype was observed at least ten times. V is TRBV29-1 and J is TRBJ1-1; D is unresolved. CDR1 is SQVTM and CDR2 is ANQGSEA in the germline V gene. The CDR3 contains 13 residues. V was shortened by 8 bases and J by 0 bases, with 13 bases between the two germline ends. Written as DNA, the CDR3 is TGCAGCTCCAAGGCGGTTCTGAACACTGAAGCTTTCTTT. Its protein product is CSSKAVLNTEAFF.

Ten or more counts support this clonotype. This chain joins TRBV3-1 and TRBJ2-3; D remains ambiguous. The V and J ends lost 3 bases and 1 base respectively, with 8 bases between them. Germline V CDR1 and CDR2: LGHDT, YNNKEL (reference sequence). This CDR3 is 14 amino acids long. The CDR3 DNA reads as TGTGCCAGCAGCCAGAGAGGCGGCACAGATACGCAGTATTTT. This gives the protein CASSQRGGTDTQYF.

This clonotype has ten or more counts. The chain has TRBV20-1 and TRBJ2-1; 13 bases are a match to TRBD2. Trimming cost V 0 bases and J 8 bases; bases outside gene matches: 13. The CDR3 covers 18 residues. Germline V gene data show CDR1 as DFQATT and CDR2 as SNEGSKA (reference sequence). As DNA, the CDR3 is TGCAGTGCTAGAGACGGGACTAGCGGGACCGCAGGTAGCGATGAGCAGTTCTTC. It encodes CSARDGTSGTAGSDEQFF.